This T cell receptor (beta chain) is drawn from a study of response to subunit inactivated influenza vaccine. Study-wide results and caveats: It was the authors' suggestion that each seasonal influenza vaccination recruits few new T cells.

From the RT-PCR reads, TCRdb called clonotypes with MiXCR, one entry per CDR3 protein. The sample shows roughly 630,000 distinct CDR3 sequences, 14% of them seen only once. There are 13 residues in the CDR3. Germline loops: CDR1 SQVTM, CDR2 ANQGSEA. Deletions cut 1 base from V and 5 bases from J, with 9 bases between. This clonotype has ten or more counts. Its specificity is not known. This specimen consisted of PBMCs from blood, obtained 14 days before vaccination. The sequence came from a man aged 50 to 60 who received an inactivated influenza vaccine. The V gene is TRBV29-1, the J gene TRBJ2-1; TRBD1 is a possible D gene (5 bases). The CDR3: CSVEVTGDNEQFF. CDR3 DNA: TGCAGCGTTGAAGTTACAGGAGACAATGAGCAGTTCTTC.